This T cell receptor (beta chain) was profiled in a study of T cells in localized non-small cell lung cancer. The CDR3 sequence is 13 residues long. CDR1 and CDR2 from the germline V gene are MNHGY and SAAAGT. Trimming took 5 bases from V and 6 from J, leaving 12 bases between them. The repertoire was sequenced with immunoSEQ multiplex PCR; TCRdb's copy has only in-frame clones and lacks some. This sample has approximately 57,000 clones, with 80% to 90% found just once. The chain carries TRBV6-8 and TRBJ2-3; D call uncertain. The clonotype originates from a woman aged 40 to 75 with stage I lung adenocarcinoma. The specimen comprised peripheral blood, sampled before any cancer treatment. The CDR3 DNA sequence: TGTGCCAGCAGTAGGTCGATGGGGGATACGCAGTATTTT. This translates into CASSRSMGDTQYF.